Below, 19 T cell receptor beta chains from the same sample are listed, as sequenced in a study of T cell responses to AZD1222 COVID-19 vaccine (dated by TCRdb to the early 2020s). This specimen's time point label, per the study, means: baseline before first vaccination. Library generation was performed with the immunoSEQ multiplex PCR assay. The table comes from immuneACCESS by way of TCRdb, which keeps in-frame sequences with V and J called. Part of the clones is missing from these tables; in studies checked, under half for an unresolved V gene and the rest for unknown reasons. This sample comprises about 130,000 clones, around 90% of them detected only once. Approximately 8% of the sample is in the top ten clones. Source: peripheral blood, taken on day 0 of AZD1222 vaccination. The origin of the receptors is an adult in good health.

This clone was counted only a few times. This chain uses TRBV5-8 with TRBJ2-2; weak D call: TRBD1 (5 bases). The V gene lost 0 bases and the J gene lost 7 bases, with 13 bases spanning the gap. The CDR3 runs to 15 residues. The germline V gene has CDR1 SGHTS and CDR2 YDEGEE. CDR3 bases: TGTGCCAGCAGCTTGGCCGCAGGGTCGGGCGGGGAGCTGTTTTTT. The encoded protein is CASSLAAGSGGELFF.

This clone was counted only a few times. The rearrangement joins TRBV14 to TRBJ2-7, with 9 bases that match TRBD2. V was clipped by 0 bases and J by 5 bases; unmatched bases: 8. The CDR3 length is 16 residues. Germline lookup yields CDR1 SGHDN and CDR2 FVKESK. The CDR3 nucleotides read TGTGCCAGCAGCCAAGATCTTGCTAGCGGGACACACGAGCAGTACTTC. Its protein is CASSQDLASGTHEQYF.

This clone was counted once. The genes are TRBV10-3 and TRBJ2-1, with D perhaps matching TRBD2 (5 bases). The CDR3 has 14 amino acids. The V gene's germline CDR1 is ENHRY and CDR2 SYGVKD. V gave up 4 bases and J gave up 4 bases, with 11 bases separating them. This chain's CDR3 is CAISGGRAYNEQFF. CDR3 nucleotide sequence: TGTGCCATCAGTGGAGGGAGAGCTTACAATGAGCAGTTCTTC.

A single count supports this clone. This chain uses TRBV18 with TRBJ1-5; 10 bases align to TRBD1. Germline V gene data show CDR1 as KGHSH and CDR2 as LQKENI. This CDR3 comprises 19 residues. V was clipped by 3 bases and J by 0 bases; unmatched bases: 11. The CDR3 reads CASSPTGTGALGSNQPQHF. The CDR3 bases are TGTGCCAGCTCACCGACCGGGACAGGGGCTCTGGGTAGCAATCAGCCCCAGCATTTT.

The chain has TRBV29-1 and TRBJ1-1; TRBD1 is a possible D gene (6 bases). V lost 8 bases and J 2 bases, leaving 15 bases between the germline ends. The CDR3 consists of 13 residues. Germline V gives CDR1 SQVTM, CDR2 ANQGSEA. The CDR3, as DNA: TGCAGCTGTTATGGGACACCAAACACTGAAGCTTTCTTT. This translates into CSCYGTPNTEAFF.

Only a few counts were recorded for this clone. The chain combines TRBV6-2 or TRBV6-3 with TRBJ1-2; D is unresolved. Germline V gene lookup returns CDR1 MNHEY and CDR2 SVGEGT. This CDR3 contains 14 residues. The V end lost 5 bases, the J end lost 2 bases, and 12 bases lay between the germline ends. The CDR3 loop reads CASSVRIRNYGYTF. The CDR3 DNA follows: TGTGCCAGCAGTGTCAGGATACGCAACTATGGCTACACCTTC.

V gene TRBV7-3 combines with J gene TRBJ2-1; 12 bases match TRBD1. Germline V gene sequence: CDR1 SGHTA, CDR2 FQGTGA. There are 15 residues in the CDR3. The trim removed 1 base at V and 9 bases at J, leaving 4 bases unmatched. The DNA for the CDR3 is TGTGCCAGCAGCTTAATGGGGACAGGGGGCGTTGAGCAGTTCTTC. Amino acids: CASSLMGTGGVEQFF.

This clone was counted a single time. The chain links TRBV10-3 to TRBJ1-1, with TRBD1 matching over 10 bases. V shed 5 bases, J shed 4 bases, and the junction held 4 bases outside the gene matches. Germline CDR1 and CDR2: ENHRY and SYGVKD. The length of the CDR3 is 14 residues. The chain's CDR3 is CAISTGTGATEAFF. CDR3 DNA: TGTGCCATCAGTACCGGGACAGGGGCCACTGAAGCTTTCTTT.

CDR3 residues: CSASRWGKYEQYF. The CDR3 nucleotides are TGCAGTGCTAGTCGGTGGGGAAAATACGAGCAGTACTTC. V and J are TRBV20-1 and TRBJ2-7, with D hard to call. The CDR3 runs 13 residues. Germline CDR1 and CDR2: DFQATT and SNEGSKA (reference sequence). V lost 3 bases, J lost 4 bases, and 13 bases lay in between.

The J gene is TRBJ1-1, the V gene TRBV29-1, with D tentatively TRBD1 (5 bases). CDR1 is SQVTM, CDR2 ANQGSEA, per germline. The V end lost 6 bases, the J end lost 3 bases, and 8 bases lay between the germline ends. The CDR3 has 11 residues. The CDR3 nucleotides read TGCAGCGTAGGGGTGGACACTGAAGCTTTCTTT. This translates into CSVGVDTEAFF.

The chain has TRBV5-6 and TRBJ2-5; no reliable D call. Trimming pared 0 bases from V and 3 bases from J, leaving 6 bases between. From germline, CDR1 is SGHDT and CDR2 YYEEEE. The CDR3 sequence is 13 residues long. CDR3 residues: CASSLVVEETQYF. Written as DNA, the CDR3 is TGTGCCAGCAGCTTGGTGGTAGAAGAGACCCAGTACTTC.

The chain joins TRBV6-5 to TRBJ2-5; 7 positions match TRBD2. Germline V gene sequence: CDR1 MNHEY, CDR2 SVGAGI. The CDR3 has 15 amino acids. J was trimmed by 5 bases and V by 7 bases; bases with no gene match: 13. CDR3 DNA: TGTGCCAGCAACCTCCCTCGACTAGCAGGGGAGACCCAGTACTTC. It encodes CASNLPRLAGETQYF.

The CDR3 DNA reads as TGTGCCAGCAGTCCTCGACGGGGCAGACTTCGGACAGATACGCAGTATTTT. This translates into CASSPRRGRLRTDTQYF. The gene calls are TRBV27 and TRBJ2-3, with D possibly being TRBD1 or TRBD2 (5 bases each). Germline lookup yields CDR1 MNHEY and CDR2 SMNVEV (reference sequence). This CDR3 comprises 17 residues. The V and J ends lost 5 bases and 3 bases respectively, with 21 bases between them.

V and J are TRBV6-5 and TRBJ1-1; the match to TRBD1 covers 11 bases. V shed 6 bases and J 5 bases; nucleotides not matched to a gene: 2. This CDR3 spans 13 amino acids. CDR1 is MNHEY, CDR2 SVGAGI, per germline. CDR3: CASSGQGATEAFF. CDR3 coding DNA: TGTGCCAGCAGCGGACAGGGGGCGACTGAAGCTTTCTTT.

This chain uses TRBV12-3 or TRBV12-4 with TRBJ1-1; D is ambiguous. The V end lost 7 bases, the J end lost 10 bases, and 13 bases lay between the germline ends. This CDR3 is 11 amino acids long. The CDR3 region has the DNA TGTGCCAGCACCCTCGGTCCCATAGCTTTCTTT. Protein product: CASTLGPIAFF.

The V call is TRBV11-2, the J call TRBJ2-3, with 11 bases that match TRBD2. The germline V gene encodes CDR1 SGHAT and CDR2 FQNNGV. V shed 7 bases, J shed 2 bases, and the junction held 11 bases outside the gene matches. The CDR3 spans 17 residues. CDR3 sequence reads: CASILGLAGPFTDTQYF. CDR3 DNA sequence: TGTGCCAGCATCCTCGGACTAGCGGGTCCTTTCACAGATACGCAGTATTTT. Drawing the rest from reference TRBV11-2 and TRBJ2-3, the complete variable domain is EAGVAQSPRYKIIEKRQSVAFWCNPISGHATLYWYQQILGQGPKLLIQFQNNGVVDDSQLPKDRFSAERLKGVDSTLKIQPAKLEDSAVYLCASILGLAGPFTDTQYFGPGTRLTVL.

The gene calls are TRBV7-6 and TRBJ1-1; the D gene is possibly TRBD1 (6 bases). The germline gives CDR1 SGHVS, CDR2 FNYEAQ. Trimming left V 3 bases short and J 3 bases short, with 14 bases between. This CDR3 comprises 15 residues. In DNA form, the CDR3 reads TGTGCCAGCAGCTTGAGGGGGTTTGGGGACACTGAAGCTTTCTTT. Translating gives CASSLRGFGDTEAFF.

The rearrangement uses TRBV5-1 and TRBJ2-5; D remains ambiguous. The germline V gene encodes CDR1 SGHRS and CDR2 YFSETQ. The CDR3 spans 13 residues. The germline V and J ends were trimmed by 4 bases and 3 bases, with 10 bases remaining between them. CDR3: CASSRVSEETQYF. CDR3 nucleotide sequence: TGCGCCAGCAGCCGGGTGAGTGAAGAGACCCAGTACTTC.

The rearrangement joins TRBV7-9 to TRBJ2-7, with D hard to call. The germline V gene encodes CDR1 SEHNR and CDR2 FQNEAQ (reference sequence). CDR3 length: 11 amino acids. V was clipped by 6 bases and J by 3 bases, with 6 bases between them. CDR3 region: CASSPYYEQYF. CDR3 coding DNA: TGTGCCAGCAGTCCTTACTACGAGCAGTACTTC.